The clone carrying this TCR beta chain turned up a few times. What it recognizes is unknown. The method was immunoSEQ multiplex PCR; TCRdb's version includes in-frame clones alone and lacks a portion of them. The sample holds tens of thousands of clones, roughly two thirds seen once. This entry is derived from a study of radiotherapy plus CTLA-4 blockade in lung cancer. Across the study: The study recorded objective responses in roughly 18% of patients and disease control in 31%.

Regarding the study as a whole: The best predictor of response was reported to be early blood T cell clone dynamics, with interferon-beta.

This TCR came from a human donor with non-small cell lung cancer who had stable disease on radiotherapy plus ipilimumab. The material was peripheral blood, obtained from a patient treated with radiotherapy plus ipilimumab.

CDR3 in amino acids: CASSFGGLPPLHF. CDR3 in DNA: TGTGCCAGCAGCTTTGGGGGCTTGCCACCCCTCCACTTT. The rearrangement joins TRBV5-4 to TRBJ1-6, with a weak D call TRBD1 (6 bases). V was shortened by 2 bases and J by 11 bases, with 11 bases between the two germline ends. CDR3 size: 13 residues. Germline loops: CDR1 SGHNT, CDR2 YYREEE (reference sequence). The full variable domain, in which reference TRBV5-4 and TRBJ1-6 provide the parts outside the CDR3, is ETGVTQSPTHLIKTRGQQVTLRCSSQSGHNTVSWYQQALGQGPQFIFQYYREEENGRGNFPPRFSGLQFPNYSSELNVNALELDDSALYLCASSFGGLPPLHFGNGTRLTVT.